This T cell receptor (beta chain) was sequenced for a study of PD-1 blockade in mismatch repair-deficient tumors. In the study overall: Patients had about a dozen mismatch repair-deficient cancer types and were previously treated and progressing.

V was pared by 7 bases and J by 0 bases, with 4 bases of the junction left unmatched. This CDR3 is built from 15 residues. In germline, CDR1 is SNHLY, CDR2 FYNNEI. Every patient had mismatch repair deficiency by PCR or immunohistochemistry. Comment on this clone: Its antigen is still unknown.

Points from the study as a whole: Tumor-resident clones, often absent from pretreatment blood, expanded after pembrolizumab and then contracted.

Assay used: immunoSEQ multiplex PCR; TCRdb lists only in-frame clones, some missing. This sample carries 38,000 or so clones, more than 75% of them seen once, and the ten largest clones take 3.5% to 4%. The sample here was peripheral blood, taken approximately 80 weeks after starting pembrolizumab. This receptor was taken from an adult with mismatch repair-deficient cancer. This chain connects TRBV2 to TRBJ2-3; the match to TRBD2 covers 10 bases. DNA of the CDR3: TGTGCCAGCAAAGGACTAGCGGCTAGCACAGATACGCAGTATTTT. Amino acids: CASKGLAASTDTQYF.